The rows below give T cell receptor beta chains drawn from one sample of a study of regulatory T cells in long-lasting Graves disease. MiXCR, applied by TCRdb to the multiplex PCR reads, yields one record per CDR3 protein. The sample records about 470,000 distinct CDR3 sequences, around 15% being singletons. These same records also appear under a second study, on T cells in Graves' hyperthyroidism and ophthalmopathy.

Here the sequenced sample was peripheral blood mononuclear cells (PBMCs), taken at new diagnosis, from a patient treated with antithyroid drugs. These receptors originate from a middle-aged man with Graves disease. CDR3s include the opening cysteine and the closing phenylalanine or tryptophan. Each record gives: V gene, D gene, J gene, CDR3 protein. The D gene is left open where the match is weak.

V gene: TRBV6-2/TRBV6-3; D gene: TRBD1; J gene: TRBJ2-2; CDR3 protein: CASSGGKQGASRTGELFF
V gene: TRBV15; D gene: TRBD2; J gene: TRBJ2-1; CDR3 protein: CATSRGNSGTLNEQFF
V gene: TRBV20-1; D gene: -; J gene: TRBJ2-7; CDR3 protein: CSAAGIIVGEQYF
V gene: TRBV27; D gene: -; J gene: TRBJ1-5; CDR3 protein: CASSFGSSYQPQHF
V gene: TRBV20-1; D gene: -; J gene: TRBJ2-3; CDR3 protein: CSARAETDTQYF
V gene: TRBV6-2/TRBV6-3; D gene: -; J gene: TRBJ2-5; CDR3 protein: CASSYELGLQETQYF
V gene: TRBV7-6; D gene: -; J gene: TRBJ1-4; CDR3 protein: CASSISTTGEKLFF
V gene: TRBV10-3; D gene: -; J gene: TRBJ2-2; CDR3 protein: CAISDSGTYHGELFF
V gene: TRBV29-1; D gene: -; J gene: TRBJ2-2; CDR3 protein: CSVEGGNTGELFF
V gene: TRBV5-1; D gene: TRBD1; J gene: TRBJ2-1; CDR3 protein: CTSSLTTSGQGGAGSYNEQFF